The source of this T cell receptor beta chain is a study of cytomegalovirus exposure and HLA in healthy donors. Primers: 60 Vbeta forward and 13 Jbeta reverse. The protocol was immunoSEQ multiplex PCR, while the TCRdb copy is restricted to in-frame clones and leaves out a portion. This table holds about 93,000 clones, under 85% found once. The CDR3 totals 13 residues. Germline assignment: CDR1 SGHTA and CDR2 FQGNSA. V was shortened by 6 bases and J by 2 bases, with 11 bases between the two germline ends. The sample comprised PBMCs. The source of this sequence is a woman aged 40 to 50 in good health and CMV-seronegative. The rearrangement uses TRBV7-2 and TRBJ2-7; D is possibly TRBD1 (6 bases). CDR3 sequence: CASRGRGTYEQYF. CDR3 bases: TGTGCCAGCAGGGGCAGGGGTACCTACGAGCAGTACTTC.